This T cell receptor beta chain was identified in a study of blood T cell repertoires in COVID-19. For the study at large: Samples came from the United States, Italy and Spain, spanning acute and convalescent COVID-19.

The germline CDR1 and CDR2 sequences are LGHDT and YNNKEL (reference sequence). The CDR3 is made up of 14 amino acids. Trimming cost V 6 bases and J 6 bases, with 15 bases left between them. Study processing details: Amplifying reference gene primers gave estimates of nucleated cell counts. Some clones are missing from TCRdb's copy, which holds only in-frame ones; the method was immunoSEQ multiplex PCR. The V and J calls and clone size come from that table; D and trimming were worked out from the DNA. Among hundreds of thousands of clones listed, 85% were seen once. Everyone who took part was roughly 18 to 89 years old, and they came from about two dozen US areas.

V usage is TRBV3-1 (or the pseudogene TRBV3-2) and J usage is TRBJ2-1; D perhaps matches TRBD1 (5 bases). Source material: PBMCs or T cells enriched from blood (not recorded which). This TCR was sampled from a woman aged 45-65 years with acute COVID-19. The CDR3 DNA follows: TGTGCCAGCAGAAACACAGGCCCCGGCAATGAGCAGTTCTTC. Translating gives CASRNTGPGNEQFF.